This T cell receptor (beta chain) emerged from a study of blood T cell repertoires in COVID-19 (dated by TCRdb to about 2020). About the study as a whole: The collaborator samples originated in the United States, Italy and Spain and spanned the acute and convalescent phases of COVID-19. The repertoires were released in a freely available public database intended as a resource for research on the immune response to SARS-CoV-2. The dataset comprised deeply sampled blood TCRbeta repertoires from subjects exposed to, actively infected with, or recovered from COVID-19. Where available, HLA class I and class II types were taken from metadata supplied by the sample provider and were not determined by assay-based typing. Samples were obtained from the ongoing ImmuneRACE study (first 160 participants) and from 950 to 1,500 subjects provided by 6 global collaborators. The prospective study material was composed of cDNA or gDNA derived from T cells, B-cell-depleted T cells, or PBMCs. The sample metadata nearly always contained a de-identified subject ID, COVID-19 status, age in years and sex.

The research as a whole found: How much clinical and demographic metadata was included differed by source and by participant, and the metadata was provided uncurated.

Whole blood was collected in K2EDTA tubes by collaborating institutions according to the institutions' own protocols. For TCRbeta analysis, collaborators shipped samples as frozen whole blood, isolated PBMCs, or DNA extracted from either of those sample types. In the case of this clone: Its antigen is currently not known. Base qualities are not provided; no much larger clone lies one nucleotide away.

TCRbeta CDR3 regions were amplified from genomic DNA by means of the immunoSEQ Assay, a bias-controlled multiplex PCR. Per the source publication's procedure: The number of nucleated cells in each sample was estimated by amplification of reference gene primers within the assay. To quantify the absolute abundance of each unique TCRbeta CDR3 rearrangement, sequence reads were collapsed and filtered. For each sample, productive Simpson clonality was calculated as the square root of Simpson's diversity index across productive rearrangements. Drawn from immuneACCESS, this table holds only the in-frame rearrangements with V and J called that TCRdb kept. Clones are partly lost; checked studies trace under half to an unresolved V gene and leave the rest unexplained. The DNA gave D and trimming, while V, J and clone size come from that table. This sample is represented by about 120,000 clones; roughly three quarters of them were singletons. In total, the top ten clones hold over 1.5% of the sample.

Germline trimming: 3 bases from V, 5 bases from J; junction bases outside gene matches: 8. Taken from cysteine to phenylalanine, the CDR3 has 17 residues. Just CDR3 DNA is preserved here, 51 bases in frame from base 1. The germline V gene encodes CDR1 SNHLY and CDR2 FYNNEI. The source material was peripheral blood. The source of this sequence is a woman aged 70-85 years with acute or convalescent COVID-19. Rearrangement joined TRBV2 to TRBJ2-2, with 11 bases aligning to TRBD1. The nucleotide sequence is given as TGTGCCAGCAGTGATCCCGGACAGGGGGCGCGGACCGGGGAGCTGTTTTTT. Translated, this is CASSDPGQGARTGELFF.